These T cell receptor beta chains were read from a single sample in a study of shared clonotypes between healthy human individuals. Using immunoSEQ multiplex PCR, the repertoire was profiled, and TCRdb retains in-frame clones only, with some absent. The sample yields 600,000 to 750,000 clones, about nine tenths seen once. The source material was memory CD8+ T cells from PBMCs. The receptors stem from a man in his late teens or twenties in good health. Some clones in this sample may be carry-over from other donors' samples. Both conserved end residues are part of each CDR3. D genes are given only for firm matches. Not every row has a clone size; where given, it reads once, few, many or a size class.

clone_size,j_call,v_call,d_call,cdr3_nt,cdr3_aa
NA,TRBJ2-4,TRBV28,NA,TGTGCCAGCAGGACCCGGGATCCAAGCCGGCTAGCCAAAAACATTCAGTACTTC,CASRTRDPSRLAKNIQYF
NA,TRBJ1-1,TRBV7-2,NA,TGTGCCAGCAGCTTAGATCCGGGCTGGGGCACTGAAGCTTTCTTT,CASSLDPGWGTEAFF
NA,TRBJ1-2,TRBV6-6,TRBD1,TGTGCCAGTGGACAGGGAATGGGCTACACCTTC,CASGQGMGYTF
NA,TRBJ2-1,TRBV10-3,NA,TGTGCCATCAGTGATCCGCCGGCCAATGAGCAGTTCTTC,CAISDPPANEQFF
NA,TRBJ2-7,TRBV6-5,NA,TGTGCCAGCGGGCCCAGGGACTACGAGCAGTACTTC,CASGPRDYEQYF
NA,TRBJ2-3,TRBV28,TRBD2,TGTGCCAGCAGTATTAGCGGGACCGCGTCAGATACGCAGTATTTT,CASSISGTASDTQYF
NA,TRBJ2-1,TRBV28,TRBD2,TGTGCCAGCAGTTTAGAGGGGGGACTGTATCTAGCGGGAGGACCGTTCTTC,CASSLEGGLYLAGGPFF
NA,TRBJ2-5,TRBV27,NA,TGTGCCAGCAGTTTAGTTTCGGGGGCGCGCTTCGTGGAGACCCAGTACTTC,CASSLVSGARFVETQYF
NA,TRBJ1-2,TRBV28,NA,TGTGCCAGCAGTCCTTCTCAGGATTATTATGGCTACACCTTC,CASSPSQDYYGYTF
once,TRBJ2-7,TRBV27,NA,TGTGCCAGCAGTTTAGACACCGATGGGGGGCGTCTGCAGTACTTC,CASSLDTDGGRLQYF
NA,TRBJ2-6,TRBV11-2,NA,TGTGCCACAGGGTGGGACGCCAACGTCCTGACTTTC,CATGWDANVLTF
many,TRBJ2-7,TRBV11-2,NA,TGTGCCACATCTATTGGGACGACCTACGAGCAGTACTTC,CATSIGTTYEQYF
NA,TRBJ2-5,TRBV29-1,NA,TGCAGCGTTACGGACGAGGGCCCAGAGACCCAGTACTTC,CSVTDEGPETQYF
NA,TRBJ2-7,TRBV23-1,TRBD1,TGCGCCAGCAGTCAATCTTGCCAGGGACAGCCCTTAAATTACGAGCAGTACTTC,CASSQSCQGQPLNYEQYF
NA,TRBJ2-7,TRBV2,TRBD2,TGTGCCAGCGGCCCTACTAGCGGGTCCTACGAGCAGTACTTC,CASGPTSGSYEQYF
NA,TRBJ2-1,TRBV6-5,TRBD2,TGTGCCAGCAGTAGCGGGAGAATCCCCTACAATGAGCAGTTCTTC,CASSSGRIPYNEQFF
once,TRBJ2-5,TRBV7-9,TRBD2,TGTGCCAGCAGCACTGGACTAGCGGGAGGAAAGACCCAGTACTTC,CASSTGLAGGKTQYF
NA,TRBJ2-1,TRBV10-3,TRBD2,TGTGCCATCAGAGCGACTAGCGGGAGTTCCTACAATGAGCAGTTCTTC,CAIRATSGSSYNEQFF
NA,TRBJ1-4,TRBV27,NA,TGTGCCAGCAGTTACCGGGCGACTAATGAAAAACTGTTTTTT,CASSYRATNEKLFF
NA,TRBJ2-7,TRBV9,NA,TGTGCCAGCAGCATTGGACATCCCGGGTCCTACGAGCAGTACTTC,CASSIGHPGSYEQYF
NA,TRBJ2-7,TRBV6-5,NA,TGTGCCAGCAGTTACCGGGTAACCGGGGGCTACGAGCAGTACTTC,CASSYRVTGGYEQYF
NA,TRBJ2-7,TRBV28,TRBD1,TGTGCCAGCAGCCAAACAGGGGCGACCTACGAGCAGTACTTC,CASSQTGATYEQYF
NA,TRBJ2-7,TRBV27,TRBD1,TGTGCCAGCAGTGACAGGGACCCGCTTACCTACGAGCAGTACTTC,CASSDRDPLTYEQYF
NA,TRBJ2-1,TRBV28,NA,TGTGCCAGCAGTTTAGTGCGGCCCAATGAGCAGTTCTTC,CASSLVRPNEQFF
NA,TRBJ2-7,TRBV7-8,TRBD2,TGTGCCAGCAGCCCGACGACTAGCGGGACTTACGAGCAGTACTTC,CASSPTTSGTYEQYF
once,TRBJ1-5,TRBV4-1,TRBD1,TGCGCCAACACGGACAGGGTTGTCCAGCCCCAGCATTTT,CANTDRVVQPQHF
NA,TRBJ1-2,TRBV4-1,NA,TGCGCCAGCAGCCAAGAACGACAGACCGCTCGATATGGCTACACCTTC,CASSQERQTARYGYTF